This entry features one T cell receptor (beta chain) sequence. Its antigen is as yet unknown. PCR was performed using 60 Vbeta and 13 Jbeta primers. Data came from immunoSEQ multiplex PCR; TCRdb stores just in-frame clones and leaves some out. The sample contains more than 100,000 clones, about 87% of which appear only once. The sample belongs to a study of cytomegalovirus exposure and HLA in healthy donors. Study background: Membership in the Caucasian-associated ancestry cluster was found for 81% of fewer than 450 genotyped donors.

Study-wide findings and caveats: A missense DCLRE1C variant was associated with V- and J-gene trimming of TCR beta chains in a later analysis, and an independent cohort replicated the association. Cytomegalovirus-associated status was assigned to 164 TCR beta chains. Published work reported that the classifier diagnosed cytomegalovirus status with high specificity and sensitivity.

The germline V gene encodes CDR1 GTSNPN and CDR2 SVGIG (reference sequence). Trimming shortened V by 1 base and J by 1 base, and 19 bases separated the two germline ends. The CDR3 spans 17 residues. The sample was PBMCs. This clonotype was sampled from a woman aged 30 to 39 in good health and CMV-seronegative. V usage is TRBV30 and J usage is TRBJ1-1; D perhaps matches TRBD1 (6 bases). CDR3 coding DNA: TGTGCCTGGAGTGGCGCTTCAACAGGGTCTTGGAACACTGAAGCTTTCTTT. This gives the protein CAWSGASTGSWNTEAFF.